The source of this TCR beta chain is a study of early T cells in non-severe SARS-CoV-2 infection (TCRdb year 2021). About the study as a whole: Because TCR sequencing relied on bulk RNA taken from unsorted whole blood, pairing of alpha and beta chains was not possible. General findings and caveats noted by the study authors: Matching against VDJdb was skewed toward anti-spike CD8 responses, likely underestimated virus-specific expansions, and missed private and CD4 specificities.

There are 16 amino acids in the CDR3, from cysteine to phenylalanine inclusive. The entry retains the CDR3 DNA only, 48 bases that are in frame from base 1. From a lookup of the germline V gene, CDR1 and CDR2 are SGHRS and YFSETQ. Clipping removes 1 base from V and 6 bases from J, with 9 as the unmatched junction base count. This was a case-control study nested in a cohort of healthcare workers in London, UK, who had nasopharyngeal swab PCR tests and blood samples taken every week. Healthcare workers were recruited between 23 and 31 March 2020, during the week of the UK lockdown, and were followed weekly for up to 16 weeks. The library came from 5' RACE. The sequencer listed for this sample is NextSeq 500. Unique molecular identifiers were attached to individual cDNA molecules in the TCR library protocol so that sequencing error and PCR bias could be corrected. Both TCR alpha and beta chains were sequenced, and tight co-correlation was observed between alpha and beta sequence abundances in each sample. The source study handled its data this way. Decombinator V4 was used to annotate TCR sequences for V gene, J gene and CDR3. TCRs were defined as expanded if a significant change between any two time points was detected under a Poisson model with p below 0.0001. TCR abundances were normalised to the total number of TCRs sequenced per sample and expressed as counts per million. TRAV1-2 paired with TRAJ12, TRAJ20 or TRAJ33 defined MAIT TCRs, while TRAV10 paired with TRAJ18 defined iNKT TCRs. A search of VDJdb, accessed on 1 November 2021, was run for TCRs annotated to CMV, EBV and SARS-CoV-2, with TCRs annotated for multiple antigens excluded. TCRdb redid the processing of the public reads, applying fastp at Q25 and MiXCR, and retained in-frame beta chains. Entries are consolidated by CDR3 protein sequence, retaining the most common genes and DNA. In this record, the V and J calls reflect TCRdb's handling and not the investigators' own analysis. Present in this sample are 50,000 or so distinct CDR3 sequences, around 4.6% of which were seen just once. The leading ten clones occupy roughly 6.4% of the sample.

This clonotype was observed at least ten times. The target of this receptor is not known. Base qualities are missing; no much larger clone stands one base away. This clonotype was sampled from an adult who was a healthcare worker with PCR-confirmed SARS-CoV-2 infection or an uninfected control (not recorded which). The sample comprised whole blood. Recombination linked TRBV5-1 to TRBJ2-3; a stretch of 9 junction bases matches TRBD1. Here is the DNA: TGCGCCAGCAGCTTGACAGGGGGCGCCTCCTCCGATACGCAGTATTTT. Translated, it reads CASSLTGGASSDTQYF.